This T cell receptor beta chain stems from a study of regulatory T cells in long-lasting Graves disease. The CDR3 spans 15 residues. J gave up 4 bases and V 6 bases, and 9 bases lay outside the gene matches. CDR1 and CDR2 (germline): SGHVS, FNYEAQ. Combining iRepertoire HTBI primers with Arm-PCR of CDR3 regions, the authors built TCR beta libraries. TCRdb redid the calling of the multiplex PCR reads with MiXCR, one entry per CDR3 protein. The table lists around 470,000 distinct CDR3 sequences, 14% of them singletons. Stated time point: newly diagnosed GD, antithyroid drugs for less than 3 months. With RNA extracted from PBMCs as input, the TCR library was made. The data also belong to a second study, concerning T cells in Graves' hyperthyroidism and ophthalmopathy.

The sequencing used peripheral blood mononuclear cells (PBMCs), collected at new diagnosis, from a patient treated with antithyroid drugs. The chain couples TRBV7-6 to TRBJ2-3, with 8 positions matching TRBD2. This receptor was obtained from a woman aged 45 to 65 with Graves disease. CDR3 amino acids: CASSDPGLDADTQYF. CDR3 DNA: TGTGCCAGCAGTGATCCGGGACTAGACGCAGATACGCAGTATTTT.